This T cell receptor (beta chain) comes out of a study of blood T cell repertoires in COVID-19 (dated by TCRdb to about 2020). Broadly, across the study: The collaborator samples originated in the United States, Italy and Spain and spanned the acute and convalescent phases of COVID-19. The dataset comprised deeply sampled blood TCRbeta repertoires from subjects exposed to, actively infected with, or recovered from COVID-19. The sample metadata nearly always contained a de-identified subject ID, COVID-19 status, age in years and sex. The repertoires were released in a freely available public database meant as a resource for research on the immune response to SARS-CoV-2. Where available, HLA class I and class II types were taken from metadata supplied by the sample provider and were not determined by assay-based typing. The material from the prospective study consisted of cDNA or gDNA derived from T cells, B-cell-depleted T cells, or PBMCs. Samples came from the ongoing ImmuneRACE study (first 160 participants) plus 1,254 subjects from 6 global collaborators.

TCRbeta CDR3 regions were amplified from genomic DNA using the immunoSEQ Assay, a bias-controlled multiplex PCR. In the original analysis: Nucleated cell counts per sample were estimated from amplification of reference gene primers within the assay. To quantify the absolute abundance of each unique TCRbeta CDR3 rearrangement, sequence reads were collapsed and filtered. For each sample, productive Simpson clonality was calculated by taking the square root of Simpson's diversity index across productive rearrangements. The table comes from immuneACCESS by way of TCRdb, which keeps in-frame sequences with V and J called. Part of the clones is missing from these tables; in studies checked, under half for an unresolved V gene and the rest for unknown reasons. V and J calls and clone size are as listed in that table; D and trimming were resolved from the DNA. This sample gives some 320,000 clones in total; about nine tenths of them show up just once. The ten top clones hold around 2.7% of the sample.

V is reduced by 7 bases and J by 2 bases, leaving a spacing of 10 bases between them. The CDR3 sequence holds 14 residues, the cysteine and phenylalanine included. Only CDR3 DNA remains: 42 bases, in frame from the first base. The CDR1 and CDR2 encoded by the germline V gene are KGHDR and SFDVKD. Participants in the prospective study were aged roughly 18 to 90 years, lived in 24 United States geographic areas, and enrolled through a virtual design. In the prospective study, cohorts were assigned on the basis of participant-reported clinical history obtained from a screening survey and a study questionnaire. Recovered participants in ImmuneRACE Cohort 3 were defined as having two consecutive negative NP/OP PCR tests, clearance from a healthcare professional, or resolution of symptoms. In the prospective study, mobile phlebotomists collected whole blood, serum and a nasopharyngeal or oropharyngeal swab from each participant. Over a roughly two-month period, participants in the prospective study had the option of providing additional blood draws and questionnaires. Prospective study blood samples were shipped either frozen or at room temperature before DNA extraction.

Only a few counts were recorded for this clone. Its antigen is currently not known. No much larger clonotype is one base removed from it; base qualities were not supplied. Overall results and qualifications from the work: The quantity of clinical and demographic metadata differed by source and by participant and was supplied without curation.

The clonotype comes from a man in his 60s who had recovered from COVID-19. The chain was built from TRBV24-1 and TRBJ2-2, and possibly TRBD1, on 6 matching bases. The source material was PBMCs or T cells enriched from blood (not recorded which). The sequence in DNA is TGTGCCACCAGAGAGACAGGAAACACCGGGGAGCTGTTTTTT. The encoded protein is CATRETGNTGELFF.